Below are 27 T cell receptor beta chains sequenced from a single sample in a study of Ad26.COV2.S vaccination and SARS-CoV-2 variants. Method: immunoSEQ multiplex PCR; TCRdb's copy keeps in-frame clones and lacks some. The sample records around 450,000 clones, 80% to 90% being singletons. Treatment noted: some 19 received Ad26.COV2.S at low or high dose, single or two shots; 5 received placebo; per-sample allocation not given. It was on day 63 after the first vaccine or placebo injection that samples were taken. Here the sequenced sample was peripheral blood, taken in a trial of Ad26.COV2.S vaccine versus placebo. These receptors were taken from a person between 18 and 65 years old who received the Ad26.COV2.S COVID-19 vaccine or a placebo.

This CDR3 is CASSQDLAPSGNTIYF. In DNA, the CDR3 is TGTGCCAGCAGCCAAGATCTTGCACCCTCTGGAAACACCATATATTTT. The chain uses TRBV4-2 and TRBJ1-3; D is uncertain. Per the germline V gene, CDR1 is LGHNA and CDR2 is YNFKEQ. Trimming removed 0 bases from V and 0 bases from J, with 9 bases in between. This CDR3 contains 16 residues.

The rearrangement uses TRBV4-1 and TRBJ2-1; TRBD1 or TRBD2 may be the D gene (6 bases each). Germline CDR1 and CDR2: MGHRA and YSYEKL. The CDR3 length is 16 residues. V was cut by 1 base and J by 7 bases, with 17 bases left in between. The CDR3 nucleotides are TGCGCCAGCAGCCAAGCAGGGGCTAGCGCCTTAAATGAGCAGTTCTTC. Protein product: CASSQAGASALNEQFF.

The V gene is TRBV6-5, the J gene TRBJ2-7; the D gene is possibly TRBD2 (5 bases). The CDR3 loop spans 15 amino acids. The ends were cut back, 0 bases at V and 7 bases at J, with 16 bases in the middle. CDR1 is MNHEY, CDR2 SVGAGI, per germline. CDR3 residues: CASSYSRLAFREQYV. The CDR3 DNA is TGTGCCAGCAGTTACTCGAGGCTAGCCTTTAGGGAGCAGTACGTC.

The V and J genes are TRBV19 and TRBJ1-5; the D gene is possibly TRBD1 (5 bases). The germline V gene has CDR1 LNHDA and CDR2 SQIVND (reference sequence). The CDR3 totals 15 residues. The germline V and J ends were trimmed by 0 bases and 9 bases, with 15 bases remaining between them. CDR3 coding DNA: TGTGCCAGTAGTATAGAGGGCAGACAGACCGGGCCCCAGCATTTT. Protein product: CASSIEGRQTGPQHF.

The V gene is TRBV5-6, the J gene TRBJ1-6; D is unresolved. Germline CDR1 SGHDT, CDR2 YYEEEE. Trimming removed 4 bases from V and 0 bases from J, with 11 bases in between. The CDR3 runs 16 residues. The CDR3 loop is CASSPSPSSYNSPLHF. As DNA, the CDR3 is TGTGCCAGCAGCCCCAGCCCGAGCTCCTATAATTCACCCCTCCACTTT. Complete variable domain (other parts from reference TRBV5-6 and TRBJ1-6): DAGVTQSPTHLIKTRGQQVTLRCSPKSGHDTVSWYQQALGQGPQFIFQYYEEEERQRGNFPDRFSGHQFPNYSSELNVNALLLGDSALYLCASSPSPSSYNSPLHFGNGTRLTVT.

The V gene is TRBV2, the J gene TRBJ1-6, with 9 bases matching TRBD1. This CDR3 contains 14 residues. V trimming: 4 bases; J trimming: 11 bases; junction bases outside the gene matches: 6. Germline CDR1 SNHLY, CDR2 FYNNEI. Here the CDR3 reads CASSVGQGFPPLHF. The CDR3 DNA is TGTGCCAGCAGTGTGGGACAGGGATTCCCACCCCTCCACTTT.

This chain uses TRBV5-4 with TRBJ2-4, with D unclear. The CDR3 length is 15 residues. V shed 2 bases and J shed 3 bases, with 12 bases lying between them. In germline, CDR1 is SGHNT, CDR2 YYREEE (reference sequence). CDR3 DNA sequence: TGTGCCAGCAGCTTAGAAGGCAGCCGCAAAAACATTCAGTACTTC. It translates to CASSLEGSRKNIQYF.

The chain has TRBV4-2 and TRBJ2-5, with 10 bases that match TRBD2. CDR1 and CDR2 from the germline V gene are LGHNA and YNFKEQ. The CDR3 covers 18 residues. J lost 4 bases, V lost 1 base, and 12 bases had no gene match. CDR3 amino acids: CASSQGVGSGGAGETQYF. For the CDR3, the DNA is TGTGCCAGCAGCCAAGGCGTAGGGAGCGGGGGGGCAGGAGAGACCCAGTACTTC.

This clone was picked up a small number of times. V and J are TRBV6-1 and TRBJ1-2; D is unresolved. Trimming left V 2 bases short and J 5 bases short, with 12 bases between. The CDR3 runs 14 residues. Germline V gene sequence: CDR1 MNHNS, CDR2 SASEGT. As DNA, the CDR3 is TGTGCCAGCAGTGAAACCTTTGGACGGTATGGCTACACCTTC. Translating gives CASSETFGRYGYTF.

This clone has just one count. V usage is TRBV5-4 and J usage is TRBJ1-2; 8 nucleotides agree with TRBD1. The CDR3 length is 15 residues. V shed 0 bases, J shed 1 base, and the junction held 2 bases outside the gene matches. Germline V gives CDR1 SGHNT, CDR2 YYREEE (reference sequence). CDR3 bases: TGTGCCAGCAGCTTGGGGACAGGGCATAACTATGGCTACACCTTC. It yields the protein CASSLGTGHNYGYTF. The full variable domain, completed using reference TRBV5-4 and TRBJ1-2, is ETGVTQSPTHLIKTRGQQVTLRCSSQSGHNTVSWYQQALGQGPQFIFQYYREEENGRGNFPPRFSGLQFPNYSSELNVNALELDDSALYLCASSLGTGHNYGYTFGSGTRLTVV.

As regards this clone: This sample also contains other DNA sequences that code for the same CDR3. The CDR3 loop is CASSPGSQETQYF. In DNA, the CDR3 is TGTGCCAGCTCACCGGGATCTCAAGAGACCCAGTACTTC. The chain couples TRBV18 to TRBJ2-5; no clear D gene. The CDR3 has 13 residues. The V and J ends lost 3 bases and 2 bases respectively, with 7 bases between them. Germline values: CDR1 KGHSH, CDR2 LQKENI.

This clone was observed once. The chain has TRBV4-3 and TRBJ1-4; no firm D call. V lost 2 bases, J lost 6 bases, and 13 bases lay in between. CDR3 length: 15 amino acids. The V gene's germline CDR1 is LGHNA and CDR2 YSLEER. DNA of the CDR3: TGCGCCAGCAGCCAAAGTCCCATCCCTCATGAAAAACTGTTTTTT. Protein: CASSQSPIPHEKLFF.

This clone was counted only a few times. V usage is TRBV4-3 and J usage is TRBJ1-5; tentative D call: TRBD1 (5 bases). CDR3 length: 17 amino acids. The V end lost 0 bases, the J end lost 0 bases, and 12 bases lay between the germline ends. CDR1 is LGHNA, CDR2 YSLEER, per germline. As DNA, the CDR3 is TGCGCCAGCAGCCAAGAGATCCCAGGGTTTAGCAATCAGCCCCAGCATTTT. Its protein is CASSQEIPGFSNQPQHF.

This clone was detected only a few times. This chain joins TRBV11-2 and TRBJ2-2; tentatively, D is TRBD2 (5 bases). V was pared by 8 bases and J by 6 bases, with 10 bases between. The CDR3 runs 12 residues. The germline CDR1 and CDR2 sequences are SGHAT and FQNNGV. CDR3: CASGRLAGELFF. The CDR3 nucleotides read TGTGCCAGCGGGAGACTCGCCGGGGAGCTGTTTTTT.

The CDR3 protein is CASSLRPDYGYTF. The DNA of the CDR3 is TGTGCCAGCAGCTTACGGCCAGACTATGGCTACACCTTC. The chain combines TRBV7-3 with TRBJ1-2; unclear D gene. The CDR3 has 13 amino acids. The germline V gene encodes CDR1 SGHTA and CDR2 FQGTGA. Trimming left V 2 bases short and J 3 bases short, with 7 bases between.

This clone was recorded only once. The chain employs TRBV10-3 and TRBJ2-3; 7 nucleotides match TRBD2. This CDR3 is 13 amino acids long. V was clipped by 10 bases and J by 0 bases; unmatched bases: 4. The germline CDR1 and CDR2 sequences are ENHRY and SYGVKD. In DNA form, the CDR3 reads TGTGCCACCAAACTAGCGAGCACAGATACGCAGTATTTT. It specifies CATKLASTDTQYF.

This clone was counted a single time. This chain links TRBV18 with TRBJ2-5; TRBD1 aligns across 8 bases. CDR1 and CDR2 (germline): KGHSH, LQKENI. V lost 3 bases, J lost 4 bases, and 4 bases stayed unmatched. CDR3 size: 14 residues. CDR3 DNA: TGTGCCAGCTCACCGACAGGGGTGCGAGAGACCCAGTACTTC. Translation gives CASSPTGVRETQYF.

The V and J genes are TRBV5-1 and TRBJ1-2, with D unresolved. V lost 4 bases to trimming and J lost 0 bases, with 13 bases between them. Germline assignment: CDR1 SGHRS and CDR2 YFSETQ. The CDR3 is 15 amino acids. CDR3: CASSPDLDSNYGYTF. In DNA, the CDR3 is TGCGCCAGCAGCCCAGACTTGGATTCTAACTATGGCTACACCTTC. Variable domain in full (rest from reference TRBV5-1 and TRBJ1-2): KAGVTQTPRYLIKTRGQQVTLSCSPISGHRSVSWYQQTPGQGLQFLFEYFSETQRNKGNFPGRFSGRQFSNSRSEMNVSTLELGDSALYLCASSPDLDSNYGYTFGSGTRLTVV.

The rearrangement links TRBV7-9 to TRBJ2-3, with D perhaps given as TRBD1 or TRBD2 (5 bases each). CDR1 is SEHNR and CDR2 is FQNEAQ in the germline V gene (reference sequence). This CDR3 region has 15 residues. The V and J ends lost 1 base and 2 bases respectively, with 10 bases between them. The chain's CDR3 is CASSLVGTITDTQYF. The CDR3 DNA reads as TGTGCCAGCAGCTTAGTGGGGACCATCACAGATACGCAGTATTTT. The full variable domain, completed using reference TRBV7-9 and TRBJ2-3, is DTGVSQNPRHKITKRGQNVTFRCDPISEHNRLYWYRQTLGQGPEFLTYFQNEAQLEKSRLLSDRFSAERPKGSFSTLEIQRTEQGDSAMYLCASSLVGTITDTQYFGPGTRLTVL.

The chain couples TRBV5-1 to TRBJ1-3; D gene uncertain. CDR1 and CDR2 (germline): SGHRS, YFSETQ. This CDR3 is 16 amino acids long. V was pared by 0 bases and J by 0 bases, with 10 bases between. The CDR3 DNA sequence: TGCGCCAGCAGCTTGGAGGCGGCAATCTCTGGAAACACCATATATTTT. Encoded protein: CASSLEAAISGNTIYF.

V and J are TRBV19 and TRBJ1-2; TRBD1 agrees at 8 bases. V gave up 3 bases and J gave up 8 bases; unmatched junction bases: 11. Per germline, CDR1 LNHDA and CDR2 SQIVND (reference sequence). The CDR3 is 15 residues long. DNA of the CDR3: TGTGCCAGTAGTATCTGGACAGGGCCCCGCGGGGGCTACACCTTC. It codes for CASSIWTGPRGGYTF.

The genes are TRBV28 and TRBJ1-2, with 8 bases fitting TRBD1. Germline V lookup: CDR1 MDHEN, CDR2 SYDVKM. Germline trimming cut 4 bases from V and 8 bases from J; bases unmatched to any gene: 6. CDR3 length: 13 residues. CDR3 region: CASSSGQGLGYTF. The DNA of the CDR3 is TGTGCCAGCAGTTCCGGACAGGGTTTGGGCTACACCTTC.

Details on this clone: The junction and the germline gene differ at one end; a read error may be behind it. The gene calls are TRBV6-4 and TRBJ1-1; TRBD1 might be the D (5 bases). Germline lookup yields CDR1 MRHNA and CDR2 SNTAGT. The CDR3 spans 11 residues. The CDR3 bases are TGTGCCAGCAGCGGGGGGGAGGTCGCAATTTTT. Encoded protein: CASSGGEVAIF.

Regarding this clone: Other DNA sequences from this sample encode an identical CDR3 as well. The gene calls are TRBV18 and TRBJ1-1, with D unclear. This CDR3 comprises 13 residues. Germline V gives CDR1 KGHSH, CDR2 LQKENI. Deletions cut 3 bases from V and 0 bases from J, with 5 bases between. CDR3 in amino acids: CASSPDLNTEAFF. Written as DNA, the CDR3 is TGTGCCAGCTCACCGGACCTGAACACTGAAGCTTTCTTT. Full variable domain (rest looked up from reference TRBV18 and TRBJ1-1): NAGVMQNPRHLVRRRGQEARLRCSPMKGHSHVYWYRQLPEEGLKFMVYLQKENIIDESGMPKERFSAEFPKEGPSILRIQQVVRGDSAAYFCASSPDLNTEAFFGQGTRLTVV.

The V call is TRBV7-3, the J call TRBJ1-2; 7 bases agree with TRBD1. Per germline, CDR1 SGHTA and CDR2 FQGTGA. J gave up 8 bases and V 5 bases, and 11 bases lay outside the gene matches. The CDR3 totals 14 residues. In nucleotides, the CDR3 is TGTGCCAGCAGCCTCACCGGGGGACAGTTGGGCTACACCTTC. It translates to CASSLTGGQLGYTF.

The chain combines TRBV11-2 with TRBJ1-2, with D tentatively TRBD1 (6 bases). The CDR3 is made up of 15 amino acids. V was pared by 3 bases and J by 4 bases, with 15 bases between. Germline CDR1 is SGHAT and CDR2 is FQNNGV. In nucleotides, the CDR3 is TGTGCCAGCAGCTTCACAGGGAGTCCAGGCTATGGCTACACCTTC. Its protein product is CASSFTGSPGYGYTF.

The CDR3 coding sequence is TGTGCCAGCTCACCAGGGGCTCGGGGGCATGGTTCACCCCTCCACTTT. It codes for CASSPGARGHGSPLHF. This rearrangement joins TRBV18 to TRBJ1-6; the D gene is possibly TRBD1 (6 bases). Looked up from germline, CDR1 is KGHSH and CDR2 is LQKENI. With 2 bases removed from V and 9 bases from J, the gap between germline ends came to 17 bases. The CDR3 consists of 16 residues.